One sample yielded the 25 T cell receptor beta chains listed below, sequenced in a study of blood T cell repertoires in COVID-19. Libraries were prepared by immunoSEQ multiplex PCR; TCRdb keeps only in-frame clonotypes and omits some of them. There are around 140,000 clones in the sample; approximately 88% occur only once, and over 0.85% lies in the top ten. The sample comprised peripheral blood. The receptors were gathered from a woman aged 45 to 65 with acute or convalescent COVID-19.

The V and J genes are TRBV29-1 and TRBJ2-7; 7 nucleotides agree with TRBD1. Losses at the gene ends were 5 bases for V and 3 bases for J; bases not matched to a gene: 4. The CDR3 has 12 residues. Germline CDR1 SQVTM, CDR2 ANQGSEA. CDR3 sequence: CSVQQGFYEQYF. In nucleotides, the CDR3 is TGCAGCGTTCAACAGGGGTTCTACGAGCAGTACTTC.

The gene calls are TRBV30 and TRBJ1-4, with D hard to call. The CDR3 runs 12 residues. Germline loops: CDR1 GTSNPN, CDR2 SVGIG (reference sequence). The V end was cut by 3 bases, the J end by 2 bases, with 4 bases between. CDR3 loop: CAWSFTNEKLFF. The CDR3 coding sequence is TGTGCCTGGAGCTTTACTAATGAAAAACTGTTTTTT.

V is TRBV27 and J is TRBJ1-2, with no clear D. The germline V gene has CDR1 MNHEY and CDR2 SMNVEV (reference sequence). This CDR3 comprises 13 residues. Trimming took 2 bases from V and 5 from J, leaving 9 bases between them. The CDR3 sequence is CASSLEGFYGYTF. The CDR3 DNA follows: TGTGCCAGCAGTTTAGAGGGCTTTTATGGCTACACCTTC.

The V and J genes are TRBV11-2 and TRBJ1-3, with TRBD1 matching 7 bases. V was clipped by 4 bases and J by 0 bases; unmatched bases: 12. CDR1 and CDR2 from the germline V gene are SGHAT and FQNNGV. This CDR3 region has 18 residues. The CDR3 nucleotides read TGTGCCAGCAGCTGGGCCGGACAGGTGTTCGACTCTGGAAACACCATATATTTT. Amino acid sequence: CASSWAGQVFDSGNTIYF.

The chain uses TRBV6-5 and TRBJ2-1, with 9 bases matching TRBD1. Trimming at V came to 5 bases and at J to 8 bases, leaving 7 bases not matched to a gene. Per germline, CDR1 MNHEY and CDR2 SVGAGI. The CDR3 sequence is 14 residues long. The CDR3 bases are TGTGCCAGCAGTCCGGGACAGGGTAGGGATGAGCAGTTCTTC. This sequence encodes CASSPGQGRDEQFF.

The chain couples TRBV5-1 to TRBJ1-1, with no clear D. Deletions cut 0 bases from V and 4 bases from J, with 13 bases between. The CDR3 totals 15 residues. Germline lookup yields CDR1 SGHRS and CDR2 YFSETQ. The CDR3 nucleotides are TGCGCCAGCAGCTTGGCCTCTTATGAGGGCACTGAAGCTTTCTTT. Translating it yields CASSLASYEGTEAFF.

A single count supports this clone. The rearrangement uses TRBV5-4 and TRBJ2-2; D perhaps matches TRBD1 (5 bases). V shed 0 bases and J shed 6 bases, with 9 bases lying between them. This CDR3 has 14 residues. Germline lookup yields CDR1 SGHNT and CDR2 YYREEE (reference sequence). The CDR3 coding sequence is TGTGCCAGCAGCTTGGGCAGGGCCGCCGGGGAGCTGTTTTTT. Its protein is CASSLGRAAGELFF.

The V and J genes are TRBV7-9 and TRBJ1-1; D is perhaps TRBD1 (6 bases). Trimming removed 6 bases at V and 1 base at J, with 12 bases between. Germline CDR1 SEHNR, CDR2 FQNEAQ (reference sequence). This CDR3 has 14 residues. This CDR3 is CASSKTGTNTEAFF. The CDR3 DNA reads as TGTGCCAGCAGTAAAACAGGGACGAACACTGAAGCTTTCTTT.

The genes are TRBV27 and TRBJ1-1, with D perhaps TRBD1 (6 bases). Germline lookup yields CDR1 MNHEY and CDR2 SMNVEV (reference sequence). The CDR3 consists of 14 residues. The V end lost 6 bases, the J end lost 5 bases, and 16 bases lay between the germline ends. The DNA of the CDR3 is TGTGCCAGCAGGCAGCACAGGGAGGGAACTGAAGCTTTCTTT. It specifies CASRQHREGTEAFF.

DNA for the CDR3: TGTGCCAGCTCACTAAATTACAGGGGGCCAGGGAACACTGAAGCTTTCTTT. Amino acid sequence: CASSLNYRGPGNTEAFF. The chain links TRBV18 to TRBJ1-1; TRBD1 matches 9 bases. This CDR3 has 17 residues. V shed 4 bases and J 1 base; nucleotides not matched to a gene: 10. CDR1 is KGHSH and CDR2 is LQKENI in the germline V gene.

The CDR3 loop reads CASSLMGAADYGYTF. The DNA of the CDR3 is TGTGCCAGCAGTTTAATGGGGGCGGCAGACTATGGCTACACCTTC. The gene calls are TRBV27 and TRBJ1-2; TRBD1 might be the D (6 bases). The V gene's germline CDR1 is MNHEY and CDR2 SMNVEV (reference sequence). The CDR3 sequence is 15 residues long. V lost 2 bases and J lost 3, with 13 bases in between.

DNA for the CDR3: TGTGCCAGCAGGGGAGCTAAGGGTTCAACTGAAGCTTTCTTT. This sequence encodes CASRGAKGSTEAFF. The chain is built from TRBV3-1 (or the pseudogene TRBV3-2) and TRBJ1-1; no clear D gene. This CDR3 contains 14 residues. The ends were cut back, 6 bases at V and 5 bases at J, with 16 bases in the middle. Germline V CDR1 and CDR2: LGHDT, YNNKEL (reference sequence).

CDR3 sequence (DNA): TGTGCCAGCAGCGAAATCCCGGGACAGGGGAGTGAAAAACTGTTTTTT. Translating it yields CASSEIPGQGSEKLFF. The genes are TRBV9 and TRBJ1-4; 10 bases are shared with TRBD1. This CDR3 region has 16 residues. Germline CDR1 and CDR2: SGDLS and YYNGEE. V gave up 3 bases and J gave up 7 bases; unmatched junction bases: 9.

V is TRBV24-1 and J is TRBJ2-2, with D hard to call. The CDR3 loop spans 13 amino acids. Trimming left V 7 bases short and J 2 bases short, with 7 bases between. The germline gives CDR1 KGHDR, CDR2 SFDVKD. For the CDR3, the DNA is TGTGCCACCAGGACTGCCAACACCGGGGAGCTGTTTTTT. This translates into CATRTANTGELFF.

CDR3 loop: CASSPRTARGTGELFF. Here the CDR3 DNA reads TGTGCCAGCTCACCGCGGACAGCGCGAGGCACCGGGGAGCTGTTTTTT. This chain uses TRBV18 with TRBJ2-2, with D maybe TRBD1 (6 bases). Per the germline V gene, CDR1 is KGHSH and CDR2 is LQKENI. This CDR3 is built from 16 residues. V was clipped by 3 bases and J by 4 bases, with 15 bases between them.

This clone was counted only a few times. The chain recombines TRBV11-2 with TRBJ1-1; no clear D gene. The CDR3 length is 13 residues. Trimming removed 6 bases at V and 1 base at J, with 9 bases between. Germline values: CDR1 SGHAT, CDR2 FQNNGV. The CDR3 here is CASRAEQNTEAFF. The CDR3 nucleotides are TGTGCCAGCAGGGCTGAACAGAACACTGAAGCTTTCTTT.

On this clone itself: At one of its ends the junction is not consistent with the germline gene, which may arise from a read error. The J gene is TRBJ2-7, the V gene TRBV19, with D unclear. The germline V gene encodes CDR1 LNHDA and CDR2 SQIVND (reference sequence). The CDR3 sequence is 14 residues long. The DNA for the CDR3 is TGTGCCAGTAGCATTATCGCGGCCTCCAACGAGCAGTACTTC. Translated: CASSIIAASNEQYF. The full variable domain, rest sourced from reference TRBV19 and TRBJ2-7, is DGGITQSPKYLFRKEGQNVTLSCEQNLNHDAMYWYRQDPGQGLRLIYYSQIVNDFQKGDIAEGYSVSREKKESFPLTVTSAQKNPTAFYLCASSIIAASNEQYFGPGTRLTVT.

The genes are TRBV2 and TRBJ2-7, with D perhaps TRBD2 (6 bases). The CDR3 runs 17 residues. The germline V and J ends were trimmed by 3 bases and 2 bases, with 20 bases remaining between them. Germline loops: CDR1 SNHLY, CDR2 FYNNEI. CDR3: CASSDTPGLPGAYEQYF. CDR3 DNA: TGTGCCAGCAGTGATACTCCTGGACTACCGGGAGCCTACGAGCAGTACTTC.

The rearrangement joins TRBV20-1 to TRBJ2-7, with TRBD1 matching over 7 bases. Per the germline V gene, CDR1 is DFQATT and CDR2 is SNEGSKA (reference sequence). The CDR3 covers 14 residues. Unmatched junction bases numbered 8, after V lost 3 bases and J lost 3 bases. CDR3 in amino acids: CSASSGQWNYEQYF. The CDR3 DNA is TGCAGTGCTAGTTCGGGACAGTGGAACTACGAGCAGTACTTC.

The rearrangement uses TRBV2 and TRBJ1-1; 7 bases fit TRBD1. The CDR3 runs to 13 residues. J was trimmed by 5 bases and V by 6 bases; bases with no gene match: 6. From germline, CDR1 is SNHLY and CDR2 FYNNEI. CDR3 sequence (DNA): TGTGCCAGCAGAAGACAGGGCAGGACTGAAGCTTTCTTT. This codes for CASRRQGRTEAFF.

This chain connects TRBV10-2 to TRBJ2-3, with 10 bases matching TRBD1. This CDR3 is built from 13 residues. The ends lost 10 bases at V and 5 bases at J; junction bases unmatched: 6. CDR1 and CDR2 from the germline V gene are WSHSY and SAAADI. The CDR3 here is CAIRDRGRDTQYF. The CDR3 nucleotides are TGCGCCATCCGGGACAGGGGAAGAGATACGCAGTATTTT.

The rearrangement joins TRBV19 to TRBJ2-3; no clear D gene. The V gene's germline CDR1 is LNHDA and CDR2 SQIVND (reference sequence). The V gene lost 1 base and the J gene lost 3 bases, with 8 bases spanning the gap. The CDR3 extends over 14 amino acids. This chain's CDR3 is CASSIGPLTDTQYF. The DNA of the CDR3 is TGTGCCAGTAGTATAGGTCCCTTGACAGATACGCAGTATTTT. Together with reference TRBV19 and TRBJ2-3, the CDR3 gives the full variable domain: DGGITQSPKYLFRKEGQNVTLSCEQNLNHDAMYWYRQDPGQGLRLIYYSQIVNDFQKGDIAEGYSVSREKKESFPLTVTSAQKNPTAFYLCASSIGPLTDTQYFGPGTRLTVL.

This clone was detected once. The V call is TRBV9, the J call TRBJ2-1, with 7 bases identical to TRBD2. Germline V gene sequence: CDR1 SGDLS, CDR2 YYNGEE. Germline trimming cut 4 bases from V and 10 bases from J; bases unmatched to any gene: 5. CDR3 length equals 12 residues. The CDR3 bases are TGTGCCAGCAGCAAGACTAGCAGGGAGCAGTTCTTC. Its protein is CASSKTSREQFF.

V and J are TRBV24-1 and TRBJ1-1; D not certain. V was trimmed by 4 bases and J by 1 base, leaving 12 bases between them. The CDR3 extends over 15 amino acids. CDR1 is KGHDR and CDR2 is SFDVKD in the germline V gene. The DNA for the CDR3 is TGTGCCACCAGTGACCCTACAGCGGGGAACACTGAAGCTTTCTTT. Translated, it gives CATSDPTAGNTEAFF.

This chain joins TRBV30 and TRBJ2-5, with 11 bases aligning to TRBD2. CDR1 and CDR2 (germline): GTSNPN, SVGIG (reference sequence). The CDR3 covers 14 residues. V lost 3 bases, J lost 4 bases, and 4 bases stayed unmatched. CDR3 in DNA: TGTGCCTGGAGGCTAGCGGGAGGTCGAGAGACCCAGTACTTC. The encoded protein is CAWRLAGGRETQYF.